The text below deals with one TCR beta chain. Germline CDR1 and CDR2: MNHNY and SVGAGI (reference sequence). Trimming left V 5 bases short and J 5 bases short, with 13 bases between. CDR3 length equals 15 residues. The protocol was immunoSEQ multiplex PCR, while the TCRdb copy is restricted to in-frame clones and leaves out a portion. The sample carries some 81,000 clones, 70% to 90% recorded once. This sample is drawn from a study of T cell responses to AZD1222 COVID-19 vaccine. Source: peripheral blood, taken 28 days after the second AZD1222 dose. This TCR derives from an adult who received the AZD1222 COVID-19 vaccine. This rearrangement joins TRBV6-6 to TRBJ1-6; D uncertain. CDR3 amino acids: CASSRTIADNSPLHF. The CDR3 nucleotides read TGTGCCAGCAGTCGAACGATTGCGGATAATTCACCCCTCCACTTT.